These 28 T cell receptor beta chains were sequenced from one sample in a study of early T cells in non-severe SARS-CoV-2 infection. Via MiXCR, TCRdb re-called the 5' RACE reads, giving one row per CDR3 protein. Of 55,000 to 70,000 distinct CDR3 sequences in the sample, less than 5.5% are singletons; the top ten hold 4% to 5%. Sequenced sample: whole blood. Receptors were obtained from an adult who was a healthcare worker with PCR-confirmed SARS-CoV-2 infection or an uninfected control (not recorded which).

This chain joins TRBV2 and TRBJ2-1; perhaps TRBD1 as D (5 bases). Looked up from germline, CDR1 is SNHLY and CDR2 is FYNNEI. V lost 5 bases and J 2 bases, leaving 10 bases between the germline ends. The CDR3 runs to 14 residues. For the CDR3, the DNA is TGTGCCAGCAGTACCAGGGTCCCCTACAATGAGCAGTTCTTC. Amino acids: CASSTRVPYNEQFF.

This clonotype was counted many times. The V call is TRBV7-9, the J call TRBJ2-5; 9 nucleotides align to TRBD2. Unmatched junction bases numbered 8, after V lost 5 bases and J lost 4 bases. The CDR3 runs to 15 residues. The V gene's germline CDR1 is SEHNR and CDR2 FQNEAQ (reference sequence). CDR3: CASSLRDSGGETQYF. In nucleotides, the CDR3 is TGTGCCAGCAGCCTACGTGATAGCGGGGGAGAGACCCAGTACTTC. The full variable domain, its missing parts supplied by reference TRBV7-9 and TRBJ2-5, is DTGVSQNPRHKITKRGQNVTFRCDPISEHNRLYWYRQTLGQGPEFLTYFQNEAQLEKSRLLSDRFSAERPKGSFSTLEIQRTEQGDSAMYLCASSLRDSGGETQYFGPGTRLLVL.

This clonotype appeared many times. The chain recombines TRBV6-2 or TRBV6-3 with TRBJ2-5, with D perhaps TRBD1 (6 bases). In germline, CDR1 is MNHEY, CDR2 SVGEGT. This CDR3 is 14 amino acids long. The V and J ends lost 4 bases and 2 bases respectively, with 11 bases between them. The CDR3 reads CASSSQTGQETQYF. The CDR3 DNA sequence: TGTGCCAGCAGTTCCCAGACAGGTCAAGAGACCCAGTACTTC.

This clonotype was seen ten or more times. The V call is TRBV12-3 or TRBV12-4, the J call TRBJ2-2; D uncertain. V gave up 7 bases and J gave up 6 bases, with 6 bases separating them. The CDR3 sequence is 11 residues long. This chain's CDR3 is CASNRAGELFF. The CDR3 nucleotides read TGTGCCAGCAATCGGGCCGGGGAGCTGTTTTTT.

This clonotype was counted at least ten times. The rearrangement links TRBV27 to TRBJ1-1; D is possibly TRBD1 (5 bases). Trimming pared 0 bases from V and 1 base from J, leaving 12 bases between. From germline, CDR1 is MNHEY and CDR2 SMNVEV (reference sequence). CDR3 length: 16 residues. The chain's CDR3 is CASSLSGGMRNTEAFF. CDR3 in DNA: TGTGCCAGCAGTTTATCGGGGGGGATGAGGAACACTGAAGCTTTCTTT.

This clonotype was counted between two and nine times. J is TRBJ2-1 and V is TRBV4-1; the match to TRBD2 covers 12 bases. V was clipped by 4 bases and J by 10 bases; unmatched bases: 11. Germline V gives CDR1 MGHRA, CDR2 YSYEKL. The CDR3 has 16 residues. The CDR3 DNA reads TGCGCCAGCAGCCCAGGGGCTAGCGGGAGGGCCGGGGAGCAGTTCTTC. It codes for CASSPGASGRAGEQFF.

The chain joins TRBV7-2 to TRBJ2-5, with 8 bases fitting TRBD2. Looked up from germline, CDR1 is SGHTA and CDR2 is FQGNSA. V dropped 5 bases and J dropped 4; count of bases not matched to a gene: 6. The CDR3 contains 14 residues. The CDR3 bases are TGTGCCAGCAGCCTTCTAGCGGGTGGAGAGACCCAGTACTTC. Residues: CASSLLAGGETQYF.

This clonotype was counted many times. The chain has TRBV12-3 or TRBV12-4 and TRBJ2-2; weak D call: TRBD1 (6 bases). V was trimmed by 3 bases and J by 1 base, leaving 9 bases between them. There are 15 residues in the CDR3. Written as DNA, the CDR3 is TGTGCCAGCAGTTTTTCGGGACAGAACACCGGGGAGCTGTTTTTT. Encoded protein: CASSFSGQNTGELFF.

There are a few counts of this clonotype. CDR3 loop: CASRAGTGGPQETQYF. As DNA, the CDR3 is TGTGCCAGCAGGGCCGGGACAGGGGGTCCGCAAGAGACCCAGTACTTC. J is TRBJ2-5 and V is TRBV2; 11 bases match TRBD1. From germline, CDR1 is SNHLY and CDR2 FYNNEI. The CDR3 runs 16 residues. V shed 6 bases, J shed 2 bases, and the junction held 8 bases outside the gene matches.

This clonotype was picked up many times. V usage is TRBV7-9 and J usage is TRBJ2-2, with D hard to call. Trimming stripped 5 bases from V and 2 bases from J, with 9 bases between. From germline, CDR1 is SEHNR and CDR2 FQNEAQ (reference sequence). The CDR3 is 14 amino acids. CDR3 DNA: TGTGCCAGCAGCCACCCGATTAACACCGGGGAGCTGTTTTTT. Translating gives CASSHPINTGELFF.

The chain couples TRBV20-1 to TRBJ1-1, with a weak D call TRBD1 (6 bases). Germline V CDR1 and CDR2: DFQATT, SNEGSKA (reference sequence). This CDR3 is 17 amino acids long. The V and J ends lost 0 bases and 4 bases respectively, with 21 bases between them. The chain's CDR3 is CSARDLPGGEGFTEAFF. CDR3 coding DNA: TGCAGTGCTAGAGATCTCCCGGGGGGCGAGGGTTTCACTGAAGCTTTCTTT.

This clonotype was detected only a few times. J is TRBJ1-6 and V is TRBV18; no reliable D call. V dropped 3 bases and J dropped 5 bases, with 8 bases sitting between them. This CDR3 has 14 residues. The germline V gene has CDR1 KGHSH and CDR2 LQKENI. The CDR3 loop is CASSPDTNNSPLHF. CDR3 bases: TGTGCCAGCTCACCCGACACAAATAATTCACCCCTCCACTTT.

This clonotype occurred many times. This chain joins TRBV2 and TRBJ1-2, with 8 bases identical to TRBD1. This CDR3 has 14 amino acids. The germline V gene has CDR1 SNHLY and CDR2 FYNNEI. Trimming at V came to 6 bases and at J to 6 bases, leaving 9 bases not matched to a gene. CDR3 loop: CASSPSRTGNGYTF. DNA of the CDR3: TGTGCCAGCAGCCCAAGCCGGACAGGGAATGGCTACACCTTC.

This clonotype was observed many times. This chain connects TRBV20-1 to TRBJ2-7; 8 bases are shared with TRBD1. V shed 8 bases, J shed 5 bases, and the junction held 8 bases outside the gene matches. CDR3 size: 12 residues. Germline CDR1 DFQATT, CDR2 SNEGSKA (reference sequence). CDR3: CSHWAGGHEQYF. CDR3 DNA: TGCAGTCATTGGGCAGGGGGCCACGAGCAGTACTTC.

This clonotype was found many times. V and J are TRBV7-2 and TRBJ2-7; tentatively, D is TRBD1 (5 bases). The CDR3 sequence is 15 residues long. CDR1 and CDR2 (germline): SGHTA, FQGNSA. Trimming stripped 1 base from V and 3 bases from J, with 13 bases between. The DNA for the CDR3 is TGTGCCAGCAGCTTAGTGGCGACAGCCATCTACGAGCAGTACTTC. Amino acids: CASSLVATAIYEQYF. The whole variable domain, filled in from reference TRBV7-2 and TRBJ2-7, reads GAGVSQSPSNKVTEKGKDVELRCDPISGHTALYWYRQSLGQGLEFLIYFQGNSAPDKSGLPSDRFSAERTGGSVSTLTIQRTQQEDSAVYLCASSLVATAIYEQYFGPGTRLTVT.

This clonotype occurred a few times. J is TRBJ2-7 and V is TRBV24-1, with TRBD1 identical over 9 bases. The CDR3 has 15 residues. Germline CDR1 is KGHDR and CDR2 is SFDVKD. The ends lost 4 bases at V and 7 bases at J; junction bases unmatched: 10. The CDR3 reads CATSESTGGSGEQYF. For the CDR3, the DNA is TGTGCCACCAGTGAATCTACAGGGGGCTCGGGTGAGCAGTACTTC.

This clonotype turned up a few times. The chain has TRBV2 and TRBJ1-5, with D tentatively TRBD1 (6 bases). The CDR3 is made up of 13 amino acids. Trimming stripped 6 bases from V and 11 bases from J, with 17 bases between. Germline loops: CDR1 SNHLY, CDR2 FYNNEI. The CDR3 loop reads CASSRDTDQTQHF. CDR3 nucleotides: TGTGCCAGCAGCCGGGACACGGACCAGACCCAGCATTTT.

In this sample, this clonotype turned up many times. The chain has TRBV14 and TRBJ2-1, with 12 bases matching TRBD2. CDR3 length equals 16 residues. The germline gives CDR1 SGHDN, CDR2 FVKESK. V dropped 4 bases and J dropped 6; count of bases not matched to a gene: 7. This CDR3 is CASSRKGLAGFNEQFF. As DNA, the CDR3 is TGTGCCAGCAGCCGGAAAGGACTAGCGGGATTCAATGAGCAGTTCTTC.

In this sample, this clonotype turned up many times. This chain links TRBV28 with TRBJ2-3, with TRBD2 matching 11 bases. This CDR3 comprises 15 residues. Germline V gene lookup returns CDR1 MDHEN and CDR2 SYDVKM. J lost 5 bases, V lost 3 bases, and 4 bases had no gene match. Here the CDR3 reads CASSFGTSGLDTQYF. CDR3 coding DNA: TGTGCCAGCAGTTTCGGGACTAGCGGACTAGATACGCAGTATTTT.

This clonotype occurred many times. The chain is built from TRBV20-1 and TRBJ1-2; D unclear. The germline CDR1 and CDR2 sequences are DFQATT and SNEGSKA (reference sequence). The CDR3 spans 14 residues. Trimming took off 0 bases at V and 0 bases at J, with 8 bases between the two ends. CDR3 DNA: TGCAGTGCTAGAGAGGGTTATGCTAACTATGGCTACACCTTC. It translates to CSAREGYANYGYTF.

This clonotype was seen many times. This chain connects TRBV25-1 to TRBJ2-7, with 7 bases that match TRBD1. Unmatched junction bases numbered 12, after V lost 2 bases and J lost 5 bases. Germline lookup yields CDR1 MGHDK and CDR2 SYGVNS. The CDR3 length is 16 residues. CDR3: CASSEDETGFPHEQYF. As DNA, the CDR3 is TGTGCCAGCAGTGAAGACGAGACAGGGTTTCCTCACGAGCAGTACTTC.

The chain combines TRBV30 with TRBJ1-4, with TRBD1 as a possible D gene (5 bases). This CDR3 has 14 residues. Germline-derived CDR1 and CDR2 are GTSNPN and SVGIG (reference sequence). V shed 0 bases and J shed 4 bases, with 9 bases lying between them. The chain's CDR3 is CAWSVHRNNEKLFF. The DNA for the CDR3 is TGTGCCTGGAGTGTACACAGGAATAATGAAAAACTGTTTTTT.

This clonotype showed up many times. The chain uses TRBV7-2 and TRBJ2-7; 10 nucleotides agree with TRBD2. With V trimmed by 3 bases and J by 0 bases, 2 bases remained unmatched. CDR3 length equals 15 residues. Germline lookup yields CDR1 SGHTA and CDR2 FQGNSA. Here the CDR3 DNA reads TGTGCCAGCAGCTTGGGACTAGCGTACTCCTACGAGCAGTACTTC. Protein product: CASSLGLAYSYEQYF.

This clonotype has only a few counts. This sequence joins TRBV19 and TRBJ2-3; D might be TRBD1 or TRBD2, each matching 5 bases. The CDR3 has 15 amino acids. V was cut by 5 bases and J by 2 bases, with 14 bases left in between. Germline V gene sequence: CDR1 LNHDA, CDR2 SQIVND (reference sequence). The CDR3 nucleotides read TGTGCCAGTAGTTCCACGGGACCCTTCACAGATACGCAGTATTTT. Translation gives CASSSTGPFTDTQYF. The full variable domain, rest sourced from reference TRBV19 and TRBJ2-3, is DGGITQSPKYLFRKEGQNVTLSCEQNLNHDAMYWYRQDPGQGLRLIYYSQIVNDFQKGDIAEGYSVSREKKESFPLTVTSAQKNPTAFYLCASSSTGPFTDTQYFGPGTRLTVL.

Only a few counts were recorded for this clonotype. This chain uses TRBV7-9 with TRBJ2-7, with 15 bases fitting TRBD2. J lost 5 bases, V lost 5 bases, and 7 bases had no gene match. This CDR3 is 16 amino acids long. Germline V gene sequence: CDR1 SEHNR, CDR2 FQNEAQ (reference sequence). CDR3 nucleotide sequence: TGTGCCAGCAGCACGGGACTAGCGGGAGGATTAGACGAGCAGTACTTC. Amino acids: CASSTGLAGGLDEQYF.

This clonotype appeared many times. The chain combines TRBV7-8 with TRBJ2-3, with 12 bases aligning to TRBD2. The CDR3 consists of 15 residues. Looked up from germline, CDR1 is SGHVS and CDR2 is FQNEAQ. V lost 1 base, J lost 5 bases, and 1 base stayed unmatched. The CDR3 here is CASSLGGLAGDTQYF. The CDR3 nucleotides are TGTGCCAGCAGCTTAGGGGGACTAGCGGGAGATACGCAGTATTTT.

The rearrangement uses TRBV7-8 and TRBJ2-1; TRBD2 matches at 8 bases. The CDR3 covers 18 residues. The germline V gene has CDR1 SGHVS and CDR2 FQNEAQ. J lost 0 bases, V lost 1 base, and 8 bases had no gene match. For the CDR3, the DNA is TGTGCCAGCAGCTTAGTGCAGACGGGAGGGCTCTCCTACAATGAGCAGTTCTTC. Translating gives CASSLVQTGGLSYNEQFF.

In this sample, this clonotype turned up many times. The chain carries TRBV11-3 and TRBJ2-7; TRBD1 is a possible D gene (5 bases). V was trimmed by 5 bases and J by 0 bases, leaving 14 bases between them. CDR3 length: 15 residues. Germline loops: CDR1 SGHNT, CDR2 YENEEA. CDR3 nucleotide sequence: TGTGCCAGCAGCAAGGACACTTCCAGCTCCTACGAGCAGTACTTC. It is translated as CASSKDTSSSYEQYF.